This TCR delta chain was captured by sequencing in a study of γδ T cells in repeated Plasmodium falciparum infection. Across the whole study: Sampling occurred at baseline, pre-infection for selected infections, and 21 days post-infection. Some Malian samples span acute malaria episodes; others come from no-transmission periods. Study-wide points: One small rural Malian village, predominantly a single ethnic group, supplied the cohort.

Gammadelta T cells were flow-sorted from PBMC into Vgamma9/Vdelta2+ and Vdelta2-negative populations for bulk analysis. Regarding this clone: Antigen unknown. A far bigger clonotype differs at one base, so this is likely a read error. The identical CDR3 is also encoded by other nucleotide sequences in the sample.

TCRdb called clones from the multiplex PCR reads again using CATT. The sample holds some 51,000 delta-chain clones, roughly 2% seen once. The J segment lost 1 base and the V segment lost 5 bases, leaving 14 bases of the junction unmatched. The germline V gene has CDR1 TSWWSYY and CDR2 QGS. This CDR3 has 22 residues. The V gene is TRDV1, the J gene TRDJ3; 13 bases match TRDD3. Sequencing input: gamma-delta T cells from blood. This clonotype originated in a pool of human donors (malaria-infected and uninfected, not separated). The DNA for the CDR3 is TGTGCTCTTGGGATGACTGGGGGATACGTTAGCGTCGGGTCCTGGGACACCCGACAGATGTTTTTC. Translating it yields CALGMTGGYVSVGSWDTRQMFF.